These 28 T cell receptor beta chains were sequenced from one sample in a study of cytomegalovirus exposure and HLA in healthy donors. PCR employed 60 Vbeta and 13 Jbeta primers. Profiling relied on immunoSEQ multiplex PCR, and the TCRdb table lists in-frame clones only, not all of them. This sample's table has more than 110,000 clones. Sequencing was performed on PBMCs. The receptors were sampled from a man between 40 and 49 years old in good health and CMV-seronegative.

This sequence joins TRBV11-2 and TRBJ1-6; weak D call: TRBD1 (5 bases). Per the germline V gene, CDR1 is SGHAT and CDR2 is FQNNGV. The V end was cut by 4 bases, the J end by 11 bases, with 15 bases between. This CDR3 comprises 14 residues. DNA of the CDR3: TGTGCCAGCAGCTCCTTCAGGGTTGGGGCACCCCTCCACTTT. The encoded protein is CASSSFRVGAPLHF.

The rearrangement links TRBV7-2 to TRBJ1-6; no reliable D call. V was shortened by 5 bases and J by 7 bases, with 15 bases between the two germline ends. Germline V CDR1 and CDR2: SGHTA, FQGNSA. The CDR3 covers 15 residues. Here the CDR3 DNA reads TGTGCCAGCAGCGGTCGGAGAGGAGGAAATTCACCCCTCCACTTT. This gives the protein CASSGRRGGNSPLHF.

V and J are TRBV5-1 and TRBJ2-7, with D tentatively TRBD2 (6 bases). Germline CDR1 SGHRS, CDR2 YFSETQ. V lost 0 bases and J 4 bases, leaving 14 bases between the germline ends. This CDR3 has 15 amino acids. The CDR3 DNA reads TGCGCCAGCAGCTTGGTCCGGGGAGGAGGGTACGAGCAGTACTTC. This encodes CASSLVRGGGYEQYF.

The chain has TRBV6-5 and TRBJ1-1; perhaps TRBD1 as D (6 bases). V lost 6 bases and J lost 1, with 15 bases in between. The germline CDR1 and CDR2 sequences are MNHEY and SVGAGI. The CDR3 runs 15 residues. The DNA for the CDR3 is TGTGCCAGCAGCCCATCAGACAGGAGGAACACTGAAGCTTTCTTT. Translation: CASSPSDRRNTEAFF.

The rearrangement joins TRBV5-1 to TRBJ1-1, with 8 nucleotides matching TRBD1. This CDR3 is 15 amino acids long. V trimming: 6 bases; J trimming: 4 bases; junction bases outside the gene matches: 11. Germline V gene sequence: CDR1 SGHRS, CDR2 YFSETQ. The CDR3 is CASTQTGGTRTEAFF. CDR3 coding DNA: TGCGCCAGCACTCAAACAGGGGGGACGCGCACTGAAGCTTTCTTT.

This chain uses TRBV4-2 with TRBJ1-5; 7 bases line up with TRBD1. CDR3 size: 15 residues. The germline V gene encodes CDR1 LGHNA and CDR2 YNFKEQ. V lost 0 bases to trimming and J lost 2 bases; unmatched junction nucleotides: 1. Written as DNA, the CDR3 is TGTGCCAGCAGCCAAGAAACAGGGGGCAATCAGCCCCAGCATTTT. Translation: CASSQETGGNQPQHF.

The V and J genes are TRBV20-1 and TRBJ2-4; D is unclear. The germline V gene encodes CDR1 DFQATT and CDR2 SNEGSKA (reference sequence). CDR3 length equals 11 residues. V was clipped by 5 bases and J by 7 bases, with 9 bases between them. CDR3 sequence (DNA): TGCAGTGCTCGGGTAGAGAACATTCAGTACTTC. Its translation: CSARVENIQYF.

The chain uses TRBV5-1 and TRBJ1-4; D is unresolved. The germline V gene has CDR1 SGHRS and CDR2 YFSETQ. Trimming took 4 bases from V and 2 from J, leaving 9 bases between them. The length of the CDR3 is 14 residues. Here the CDR3 reads CASSEGTTNEKLFF. The CDR3 DNA sequence: TGCGCCAGCAGCGAGGGCACGACTAATGAAAAACTGTTTTTT. Using reference TRBV5-1 and TRBJ1-4 for the parts outside the CDR3, the full variable domain is KAGVTQTPRYLIKTRGQQVTLSCSPISGHRSVSWYQQTPGQGLQFLFEYFSETQRNKGNFPGRFSGRQFSNSRSEMNVSTLELGDSALYLCASSEGTTNEKLFFGSGTQLSVL.

The chain uses TRBV5-1 and TRBJ2-3; TRBD2 matches 14 bases. The junction had 6 bases not matched to a gene; V was cut back by 5 bases and J by 1 base. The CDR3 extends over 17 amino acids. Germline-derived CDR1 and CDR2 are SGHRS and YFSETQ. This chain's CDR3 is CASRGLAGALGTDTQYF. The DNA for the CDR3 is TGCGCCAGCAGGGGACTAGCGGGGGCCCTTGGCACAGATACGCAGTATTTT.

The V and J genes are TRBV29-1 and TRBJ1-2, with 10 positions matching TRBD1. This CDR3 contains 14 residues. Germline CDR1 is SQVTM and CDR2 is ANQGSEA. Trimming cost V 7 bases and J 6 bases; bases outside gene matches: 11. The CDR3 protein is CSAPPGQGRDGYTF. The CDR3 DNA sequence: TGCAGCGCTCCACCGGGACAGGGGAGGGATGGCTACACCTTC. The entire variable domain, with the rest obtained from reference TRBV29-1 and TRBJ1-2, is as follows: SAVISQKPSRDICQRGTSLTIQCQVDSQVTMMFWYRQQPGQSLTLIATANQGSEATYESGFVIDKFPISRPNLTFSTLTVSNMSPEDSSIYLCSAPPGQGRDGYTFGSGTRLTVV.

The chain recombines TRBV5-4 with TRBJ2-2, with TRBD2 identical over 7 bases. Looked up from germline, CDR1 is SGHNT and CDR2 is YYREEE (reference sequence). The CDR3 runs 16 residues. The trim removed 6 bases at V and 1 base at J, leaving 9 bases unmatched. This CDR3 reads CASTRGSGVNTGELFF. CDR3 DNA sequence: TGTGCCAGCACCCGAGGGAGCGGGGTGAACACCGGGGAGCTGTTTTTT.

This chain uses TRBV6-5 with TRBJ2-7; possible D gene TRBD1, 7 bases. Germline values: CDR1 MNHEY, CDR2 SVGAGI. The V and J ends lost 6 bases and 5 bases respectively, with 14 bases between them. The CDR3 loop spans 13 amino acids. CDR3 nucleotides: TGTGCCAGCAGGAGGAGGGGGCGCGACGAGCAGTACTTC. Amino acids: CASRRRGRDEQYF.

The chain joins TRBV11-1 to TRBJ1-1; D is undetermined. V gave up 3 bases and J gave up 1 base, with 9 bases separating them. The CDR3 extends over 14 amino acids. Germline V gene sequence: CDR1 SGHAT, CDR2 FQDESV (reference sequence). The CDR3 loop reads CASSFGEGNTEAFF. Written as DNA, the CDR3 is TGTGCCAGCAGCTTCGGGGAAGGGAACACTGAAGCTTTCTTT.

This chain links TRBV7-2 with TRBJ1-4; D uncertain. Trimming pared 2 bases from V and 4 bases from J, leaving 5 bases between. The V gene's germline CDR1 is SGHTA and CDR2 FQGNSA. This CDR3 contains 13 residues. CDR3 sequence reads: CASSLFGNEKLFF. CDR3 nucleotide sequence: TGTGCCAGCAGCTTATTCGGTAATGAAAAACTGTTTTTT.

The V call is TRBV5-6, the J call TRBJ1-2; maybe TRBD1 (5 bases). The germline V gene has CDR1 SGHDT and CDR2 YYEEEE. The ends were cut back, 5 bases at V and 3 bases at J, with 26 bases in the middle. This CDR3 region has 18 residues. DNA for the CDR3: TGTGCCAGCAGAGCCACCGCGAAAACAGGTCATCGAGACTATGGCTACACCTTC. Amino acids: CASRATAKTGHRDYGYTF.

This chain connects TRBV5-6 to TRBJ1-1; D may be TRBD1 (6 bases). The CDR3 loop spans 12 amino acids. V lost 2 bases to trimming and J lost 6 bases, with 8 bases between them. Germline V gives CDR1 SGHDT, CDR2 YYEEEE. CDR3 sequence: CASSLQGPEAFF. CDR3 sequence (DNA): TGTGCCAGCAGCTTACAGGGCCCTGAAGCTTTCTTT.

This chain uses TRBV5-3 with TRBJ1-1; unclear D gene. TRBV5-3 is an ORF; its function is uncertain. With 9 bases removed from V and 4 bases from J, the gap between germline ends came to 22 bases. The CDR3 covers 15 residues. CDR3 sequence reads: CATDYYSQVCTEAFF. As DNA, the CDR3 is TGTGCCACAGACTACTACAGTCAGGTTTGCACTGAAGCTTTCTTT.

The chain carries TRBV7-8 and TRBJ2-4; 7 bases map to TRBD1. Germline V gene lookup returns CDR1 SGHVS and CDR2 FQNEAQ. The CDR3 extends over 14 amino acids. J was trimmed by 7 bases and V by 8 bases; bases with no gene match: 11. CDR3 sequence (DNA): TGTGCCAGCGGGCCCCGGGACAGTGAGAACATTCAGTACTTC. The encoded protein is CASGPRDSENIQYF.

Here the CDR3 DNA reads TGTGCCAGCAGCTTACTGCGAATGTCCGGGGAGCTGTTTTTT. Its protein product is CASSLLRMSGELFF. This chain connects TRBV7-6 to TRBJ2-2; D remains unclear. CDR1 and CDR2 from the germline V gene are SGHVS and FNYEAQ. The CDR3 spans 14 residues. V dropped 2 bases and J dropped 6 bases, with 10 bases sitting between them. Full variable domain (remainder filled in from reference TRBV7-6 and TRBJ2-2): GAGVSQSPRYKVTKRGQDVALRCDPISGHVSLYWYRQALGQGPEFLTYFNYEAQQDKSGLPNDRFSAERPEGSISTLTIQRTEQRDSAMYRCASSLLRMSGELFFGEGSRLTVL.

This chain links TRBV12-5 with TRBJ1-2, with 7 bases fitting TRBD1. CDR3 length: 16 residues. After removal of 5 bases from V and 6 bases from J, the junction contained 15 bases not matched to a gene. Germline V gene lookup returns CDR1 LGHNT and CDR2 FRNRAP. CDR3 in amino acids: CASGTSPRDSIHGYTF. As DNA, the CDR3 is TGTGCTAGTGGTACCTCACCCCGGGACAGCATACATGGCTACACCTTC.

The chain is built from TRBV4-3 and TRBJ1-5, with unresolved D. Trimming removed 0 bases at V and 0 bases at J, with 3 bases between. This CDR3 has 14 residues. Germline assignment: CDR1 LGHNA and CDR2 YSLEER. As DNA, the CDR3 is TGCGCCAGCAGCCAAGATTATAGCAATCAGCCCCAGCATTTT. This codes for CASSQDYSNQPQHF.

The gene calls are TRBV7-2 and TRBJ1-4, with 8 bases that match TRBD1. CDR1 and CDR2 (germline): SGHTA, FQGNSA. The V and J ends lost 4 bases and 11 bases, in that order; junction bases with no gene match: 12. This CDR3 is 15 amino acids long. This CDR3 is CASSSLGQGGRKLFF. DNA for the CDR3: TGTGCCAGCAGCTCGCTCGGACAGGGCGGTAGGAAACTGTTTTTT. Full variable domain (remainder filled in from reference TRBV7-2 and TRBJ1-4): GAGVSQSPSNKVTEKGKDVELRCDPISGHTALYWYRQSLGQGLEFLIYFQGNSAPDKSGLPSDRFSAERTGGSVSTLTIQRTQQEDSAVYLCASSSLGQGGRKLFFGSGTQLSVL.

V and J are TRBV7-2 and TRBJ1-5; the match to TRBD1 covers 8 bases. The CDR3 has 14 residues. CDR1 is SGHTA, CDR2 FQGNSA, per germline. Trimming cost V 6 bases and J 2 bases; bases outside gene matches: 3. DNA of the CDR3: TGTGCCAGCAGTCCAGGGGGCGGCAATCAGCCCCAGCATTTT. Its protein is CASSPGGGNQPQHF.

The chain combines TRBV7-2 with TRBJ2-7; 8 bases align to TRBD1. The V and J ends lost 1 base and 3 bases, in that order; junction bases with no gene match: 5. In germline, CDR1 is SGHTA, CDR2 FQGNSA. CDR3 length: 15 amino acids. The CDR3 reads CASSLGQGAIYEQYF. The DNA for the CDR3 is TGTGCCAGCAGCTTAGGGCAGGGGGCAATCTACGAGCAGTACTTC.

The V gene is TRBV13, the J gene TRBJ1-6; the D is unclear. The germline CDR1 and CDR2 sequences are PRHDT and FYEKMQ (reference sequence). The germline V and J ends were trimmed by 2 bases and 10 bases, with 9 bases remaining between them. The CDR3 runs 13 residues. The CDR3 bases are TGTGCCAGCAGCTTATCCCGAGGGTCACCCCTCCACTTT. Protein: CASSLSRGSPLHF.

The chain joins TRBV6-6 to TRBJ1-1, with D possibly matching TRBD1 (5 bases). V was clipped by 6 bases and J by 8 bases, with 19 bases between them. Looked up from germline, CDR1 is MNHNY and CDR2 is SVGAGI (reference sequence). The CDR3 runs to 14 residues. CDR3 coding DNA: TGTGCCAGCAGCCCCCCCCGGCAGGGCGGAGAAGCTTTCTTT. Its translation: CASSPPRQGGEAFF.

The chain combines TRBV6-5 with TRBJ2-2; no clear D gene. The V end was cut by 8 bases, the J end by 0 bases, with 13 bases between. The CDR3 loop spans 15 amino acids. Germline CDR1 MNHEY, CDR2 SVGAGI. In nucleotides, the CDR3 is TGTGCCAGCTGCCGGTGGGCAACGAACACCGGGGAGCTGTTTTTT. It yields the protein CASCRWATNTGELFF.

The chain links TRBV28 to TRBJ1-1; TRBD1 might be the D (6 bases). The CDR3 is made up of 16 amino acids. Looked up from germline, CDR1 is MDHEN and CDR2 is SYDVKM. The ends were cut back, 3 bases at V and 6 bases at J, with 20 bases in the middle. CDR3 amino acids: CASSFVIRGSRPEAFF. The CDR3 DNA reads TGTGCCAGCAGTTTCGTGATTAGGGGGTCAAGACCTGAAGCTTTCTTT.